These 11 T cell receptor beta chains were sequenced from one sample in a study of blood T cell repertoires in COVID-19. This table comes from immunoSEQ multiplex PCR, and its TCRdb copy is limited to in-frame clones, with some not included. The repertoire consists of about 180,000 clones, with 70% to 85% occurring once and the leading ten covering roughly 15%. Sequencing input: PBMCs or T cells enriched from blood (not recorded which). These receptors came from a man aged 50 to 60 who had recovered from COVID-19.

This clone was seen only a few times. The V gene is TRBV6-1, the J gene TRBJ2-7; the D gene is possibly TRBD2 (6 bases). In germline, CDR1 is MNHNS, CDR2 SASEGT. V gave up 1 base and J gave up 0 bases, with 10 bases separating them. This CDR3 is built from 15 residues. CDR3: CASSEEAGSSYEQYF. DNA of the CDR3: TGTGCCAGCAGTGAAGAGGCGGGAAGCTCCTACGAGCAGTACTTC.

The rearrangement joins TRBV4-2 to TRBJ2-3; TRBD1 matches at 8 bases. The V gene end was trimmed by 0 bases and the J gene end by 6 bases; junction bases not matched to a gene: 8. The germline V gene has CDR1 LGHNA and CDR2 YNFKEQ. The CDR3 runs 16 residues. For the CDR3, the DNA is TGTGCCAGCAGCCAAGATGGAACAGGGGGACCGGATACGCAGTATTTT. Its protein is CASSQDGTGGPDTQYF.

The chain has TRBV12-3 or TRBV12-4 and TRBJ2-1; TRBD2 aligns across 8 bases. There are 12 residues in the CDR3. The ends lost 6 bases at V and 7 bases at J; junction bases unmatched: 2. CDR3: CASRSGGNEQFF. The CDR3 DNA follows: TGTGCCAGCAGATCGGGGGGGAATGAGCAGTTCTTC.

The rearrangement uses TRBV6-1 and TRBJ1-6; D gene uncertain. The V and J ends lost 1 base and 7 bases respectively, with 5 bases between them. The CDR3 runs 13 residues. Germline lookup yields CDR1 MNHNS and CDR2 SASEGT. CDR3: CASSEVENSPLHF. The DNA of the CDR3 is TGTGCCAGCAGTGAAGTGGAGAATTCACCCCTCCACTTT.

This clone was picked up one time. The same CDR3 can be traced to other DNA sequences in this sample. The J gene is TRBJ2-7, the V gene TRBV18, with D possibly TRBD1 on 6 matching bases. Trimming pared 0 bases from V and 0 bases from J, leaving 6 bases between. This CDR3 has 14 residues. Germline V gene sequence: CDR1 KGHSH, CDR2 LQKENI. This CDR3 is CASSPPDSSYEQYF. For the CDR3, the DNA is TGTGCCAGCTCACCACCGGACAGCTCCTACGAGCAGTACTTC.

This clone was recorded once. This chain links TRBV6-6 with TRBJ1-4; D not certain. Between the trimmed V and J ends, which lost 0 bases and 13 bases, there was a span of 12 bases. The CDR3 is made up of 13 amino acids. The germline gives CDR1 MNHNY, CDR2 SVGAGI (reference sequence). The CDR3 region is CASSYSSEGLLFF. The CDR3 DNA follows: TGTGCCAGCAGTTACTCGAGTGAGGGCCTACTGTTTTTT.

The chain carries TRBV7-7 and TRBJ2-7; 8 nucleotides align to TRBD1. CDR3 size: 14 residues. Germline-derived CDR1 and CDR2 are SSHAT and FNYEAQ (reference sequence). Trimming cost V 1 base and J 6 bases; bases outside gene matches: 5. The CDR3 loop is CASSLVGQGAEQYF. CDR3 nucleotides: TGTGCCAGCAGCTTAGTGGGTCAGGGGGCCGAGCAGTACTTC. The full variable domain, in which reference TRBV7-7 and TRBJ2-7 provide the parts outside the CDR3, is GAGVSQSPRYKVTKRGQDVTLRCDPISSHATLYWYQQALGQGPEFLTYFNYEAQPDKSGLPSDRFSAERPEGSISTLTIQRTEQRDSAMYRCASSLVGQGAEQYFGPGTRLTVT.

The rearrangement joins TRBV19 to TRBJ1-1; D is unresolved. The CDR3 runs 13 residues. Germline V gene sequence: CDR1 LNHDA, CDR2 SQIVND (reference sequence). Trimming removed 5 bases from V and 2 bases from J, with 9 bases in between. CDR3 sequence: CASSVRFNTEAFF. The CDR3 nucleotides read TGTGCCAGTAGTGTGCGATTTAACACTGAAGCTTTCTTT. Full variable domain (missing parts from reference TRBV19 and TRBJ1-1): DGGITQSPKYLFRKEGQNVTLSCEQNLNHDAMYWYRQDPGQGLRLIYYSQIVNDFQKGDIAEGYSVSREKKESFPLTVTSAQKNPTAFYLCASSVRFNTEAFFGQGTRLTVV.

The chain has TRBV28 and TRBJ1-1; D possibly corresponds to TRBD1 (5 bases). V was trimmed by 9 bases and J by 1 base, leaving 21 bases between them. The V gene's germline CDR1 is MDHEN and CDR2 SYDVKM. The CDR3 is 16 residues long. CDR3 loop: CARTRDPHSGNTEAFF. CDR3 nucleotides: TGTGCCAGGACTAGGGACCCCCACAGTGGGAACACTGAAGCTTTCTTT.

This clone has only one observation. The chain carries TRBV14 and TRBJ2-2; weak D call: TRBD2 (7 bases). Germline CDR1 is SGHDN and CDR2 is FVKESK. The CDR3 is 18 residues long. V lost 3 bases to trimming and J lost 4 bases, with 21 bases between them. CDR3 nucleotides: TGTGCCAGCAGCCACTTTCGGGGGGCAGGGGCCTCCACCGGGGAGCTGTTTTTT. It encodes CASSHFRGAGASTGELFF.

This clone was counted between two and nine times. V is TRBV12-5 and J is TRBJ1-1; the match to TRBD1 covers 10 bases. J was trimmed by 7 bases and V by 6 bases; bases with no gene match: 8. The CDR3 totals 14 residues. The germline V gene encodes CDR1 LGHNT and CDR2 FRNRAP. The DNA for the CDR3 is TGTGCTAGTGGGGGGGACAGGGGTAAAATTGAAGCTTTCTTT. This encodes CASGGDRGKIEAFF.